What follows are 7 T cell receptor beta chains derived from one specimen sequenced in a study of CD8 T cells in ankylosing spondylitis. These receptors lack a known antigen. TCRdb passed the 5' RACE reads through MiXCR, listing each CDR3 protein once. The sample yields under 250,000 distinct CDR3 sequences, about 7% seen once. Notes on the study in general: It appeared that ankylosing spondylitis blood was characterized by a TCR beta motif of several highly homologous variants.

The sequenced material came from blood, either unsorted or a sorted T cell fraction (not recorded which). The receptors derive from a male donor with ankylosing spondylitis.

This clonotype was seen more than once but under ten times. The chain is built from TRBV29-1 and TRBJ1-2; TRBD1 might be the D (5 bases). This CDR3 spans 13 amino acids. V shed 6 bases and J shed 4 bases, with 15 bases lying between them. Germline V lookup: CDR1 SQVTM, CDR2 ANQGSEA. CDR3 nucleotide sequence: TGCAGCGTGAACCCGACAGATCTCTATGGCTACACCTTC. Residues: CSVNPTDLYGYTF.

This chain connects TRBV9 to TRBJ1-5; D gene ambiguous. V lost 3 bases to trimming and J lost 7 bases, with 14 bases between them. Germline CDR1 SGDLS, CDR2 YYNGEE. The CDR3 extends over 14 amino acids. The CDR3 here is CASSASETDQPQHF. CDR3 nucleotides: TGTGCCAGCAGCGCCTCGGAGACGGACCAGCCCCAGCATTTT.

This clonotype appeared many times. The chain is built from TRBV6-2 or TRBV6-3 and TRBJ1-1; D is unclear. Trimming left V 0 bases short and J 4 bases short, with 9 bases between. The germline gives CDR1 MNHEY, CDR2 SVGEGT. The CDR3 runs to 14 residues. The CDR3 nucleotides read TGTGCCAGCAGTTACTCTGCGGGCGGCACTGAAGCTTTCTTT. Translation: CASSYSAGGTEAFF.

V usage is TRBV7-2 and J usage is TRBJ2-7; the D is unclear. The CDR3 extends over 13 amino acids. Germline V gene sequence: CDR1 SGHTA, CDR2 FQGNSA. V was cut by 2 bases and J by 2 bases, with 7 bases left in between. The CDR3 protein is CASSLNLAYEQYF. The CDR3 DNA follows: TGTGCCAGCAGCTTAAATTTGGCCTACGAGCAGTACTTC. Together with reference TRBV7-2 and TRBJ2-7, the CDR3 gives the full variable domain: GAGVSQSPSNKVTEKGKDVELRCDPISGHTALYWYRQSLGQGLEFLIYFQGNSAPDKSGLPSDRFSAERTGGSVSTLTIQRTQQEDSAVYLCASSLNLAYEQYFGPGTRLTVT.

This clonotype was detected ten times or more. The gene calls are TRBV28 and TRBJ1-1; no definite D call. CDR1 is MDHEN and CDR2 is SYDVKM in the germline V gene. CDR3 length: 16 amino acids. The V end was cut by 5 bases, the J end by 0 bases, with 16 bases between. Here the CDR3 DNA reads TGTGCCAGCAGTCCCACCGCGGGAGCAATGAACACTGAAGCTTTCTTT. Its translation: CASSPTAGAMNTEAFF.

This clonotype was detected a few times. The chain carries TRBV27 and TRBJ2-5, with 9 bases aligning to TRBD1. Looked up from germline, CDR1 is MNHEY and CDR2 is SMNVEV (reference sequence). This CDR3 region has 16 residues. The V and J ends lost 2 bases and 3 bases, in that order; junction bases with no gene match: 7. The CDR3 DNA reads as TGTGCCAGCAGTTTAGCCCCCGGGACAGGGAAAGAGACCCAGTACTTC. Translated, it gives CASSLAPGTGKETQYF.

Ten or more counts support this clonotype. The chain joins TRBV20-1 to TRBJ2-7, with 15 bases fitting TRBD2. The CDR3 spans 16 residues. Germline V CDR1 and CDR2: DFQATT, SNEGSKA (reference sequence). J was trimmed by 4 bases and V by 8 bases; bases with no gene match: 12. In DNA form, the CDR3 reads TGCAGTTCCCCCGGGACTAGCGGGGGGCTACCATACGAGCAGTACTTC. Amino acid sequence: CSSPGTSGGLPYEQYF.